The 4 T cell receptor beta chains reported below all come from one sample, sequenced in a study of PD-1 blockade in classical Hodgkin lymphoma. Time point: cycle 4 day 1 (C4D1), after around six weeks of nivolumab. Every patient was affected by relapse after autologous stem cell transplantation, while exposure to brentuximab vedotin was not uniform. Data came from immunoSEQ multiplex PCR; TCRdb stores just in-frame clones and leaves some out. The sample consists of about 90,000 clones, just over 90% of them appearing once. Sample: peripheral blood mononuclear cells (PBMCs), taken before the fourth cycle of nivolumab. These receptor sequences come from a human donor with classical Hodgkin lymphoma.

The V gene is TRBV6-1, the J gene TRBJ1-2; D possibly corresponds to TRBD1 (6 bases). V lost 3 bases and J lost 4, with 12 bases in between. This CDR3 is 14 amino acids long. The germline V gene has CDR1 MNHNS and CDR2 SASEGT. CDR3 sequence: CASSEGRGLYGYTF. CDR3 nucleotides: TGTGCCAGCAGTGAGGGCAGGGGCCTCTATGGCTACACCTTC.

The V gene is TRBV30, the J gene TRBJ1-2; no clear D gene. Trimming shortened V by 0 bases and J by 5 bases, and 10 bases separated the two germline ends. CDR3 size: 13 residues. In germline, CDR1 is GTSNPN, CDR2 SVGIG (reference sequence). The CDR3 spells CAWSVPGVYGYTF. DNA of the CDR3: TGTGCCTGGAGTGTACCCGGGGTTTATGGCTACACCTTC.

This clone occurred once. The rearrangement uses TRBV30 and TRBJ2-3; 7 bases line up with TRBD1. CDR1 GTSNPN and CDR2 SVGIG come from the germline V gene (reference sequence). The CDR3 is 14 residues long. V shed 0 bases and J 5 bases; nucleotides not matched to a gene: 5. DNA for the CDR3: TGTGCCTGGAGTGTAGGGGGCAAGAGAGATACGCAGTATTTT. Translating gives CAWSVGGKRDTQYF.

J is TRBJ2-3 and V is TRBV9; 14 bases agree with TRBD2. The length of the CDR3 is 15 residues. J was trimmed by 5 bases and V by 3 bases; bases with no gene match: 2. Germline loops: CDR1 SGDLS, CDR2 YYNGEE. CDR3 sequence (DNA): TGTGCCAGCAGCGCGACTAGCGGGGGGGAAGATACGCAGTATTTT. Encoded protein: CASSATSGGEDTQYF.